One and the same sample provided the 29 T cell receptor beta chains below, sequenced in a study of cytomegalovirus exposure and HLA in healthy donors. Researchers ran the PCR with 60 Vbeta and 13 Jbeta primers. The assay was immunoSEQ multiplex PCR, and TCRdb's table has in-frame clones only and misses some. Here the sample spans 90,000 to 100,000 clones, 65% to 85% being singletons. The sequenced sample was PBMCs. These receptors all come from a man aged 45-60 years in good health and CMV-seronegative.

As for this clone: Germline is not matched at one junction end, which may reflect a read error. CDR3: CASSPRTVDRLEQYF. The CDR3 DNA sequence: TGTGCTAGCAGCCCCCGGACAGTCGACCGTCTCGAGCAGTACTTC. The V gene is TRBV7-7, the J gene TRBJ2-5, with a weak D call TRBD1 (6 bases). The J call may be faulty, since TRBJ2-7 better matches the DNA end. The germline V gene encodes CDR1 SSHAT and CDR2 FNYEAQ (reference sequence). There are 15 residues in the CDR3.

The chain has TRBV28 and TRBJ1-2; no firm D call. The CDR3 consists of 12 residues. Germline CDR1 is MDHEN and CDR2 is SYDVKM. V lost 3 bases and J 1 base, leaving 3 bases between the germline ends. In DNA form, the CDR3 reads TGTGCCAGCAGTTTCAGTAACTATGGCTACACCTTC. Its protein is CASSFSNYGYTF.

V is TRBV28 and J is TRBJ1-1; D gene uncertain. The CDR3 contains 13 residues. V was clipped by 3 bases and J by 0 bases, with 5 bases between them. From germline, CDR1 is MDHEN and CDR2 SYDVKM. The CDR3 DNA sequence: TGTGCCAGCAGTTTTTCAGTGAACACTGAAGCTTTCTTT. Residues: CASSFSVNTEAFF.

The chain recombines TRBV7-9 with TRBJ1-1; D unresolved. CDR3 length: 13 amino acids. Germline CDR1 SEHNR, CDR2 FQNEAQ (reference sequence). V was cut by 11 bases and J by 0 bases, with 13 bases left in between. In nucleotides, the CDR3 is TGTGCCGCCCTTGGTGGCATGAACACTGAAGCTTTCTTT. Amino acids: CAALGGMNTEAFF.

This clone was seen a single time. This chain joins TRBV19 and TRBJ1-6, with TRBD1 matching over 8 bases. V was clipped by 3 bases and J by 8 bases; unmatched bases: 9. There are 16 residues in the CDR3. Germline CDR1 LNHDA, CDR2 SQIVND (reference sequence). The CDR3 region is CASSMDTDRGDSPLHF. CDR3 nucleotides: TGTGCCAGTAGTATGGACACCGACAGGGGAGATTCACCCCTCCACTTT. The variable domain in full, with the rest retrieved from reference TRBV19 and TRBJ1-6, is DGGITQSPKYLFRKEGQNVTLSCEQNLNHDAMYWYRQDPGQGLRLIYYSQIVNDFQKGDIAEGYSVSREKKESFPLTVTSAQKNPTAFYLCASSMDTDRGDSPLHFGNGTRLTVT.

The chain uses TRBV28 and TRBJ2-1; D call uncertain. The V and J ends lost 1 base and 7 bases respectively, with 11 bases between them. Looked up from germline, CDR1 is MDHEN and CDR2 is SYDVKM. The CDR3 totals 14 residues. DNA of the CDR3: TGTGCCAGCAGTTTATCCAGGTCCAGGAATGAGCAGTTCTTC. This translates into CASSLSRSRNEQFF.

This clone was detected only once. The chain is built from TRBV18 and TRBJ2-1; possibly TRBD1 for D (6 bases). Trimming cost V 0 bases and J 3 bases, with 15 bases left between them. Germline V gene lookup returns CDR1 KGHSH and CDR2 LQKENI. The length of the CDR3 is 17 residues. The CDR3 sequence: CASSPPSQGRYYNEQFF. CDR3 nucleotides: TGTGCCAGCTCACCACCATCACAGGGCCGATACTACAATGAGCAGTTCTTC.

CDR3 residues: CASSWGQAGNSPLHF. The CDR3 region has the DNA TGTGCCAGCAGCTGGGGCCAGGCGGGAAATTCACCCCTCCACTTT. This chain uses TRBV21-1 with TRBJ1-6. TRBV21-1 is listed as a pseudogene. The CDR3 has 15 residues.

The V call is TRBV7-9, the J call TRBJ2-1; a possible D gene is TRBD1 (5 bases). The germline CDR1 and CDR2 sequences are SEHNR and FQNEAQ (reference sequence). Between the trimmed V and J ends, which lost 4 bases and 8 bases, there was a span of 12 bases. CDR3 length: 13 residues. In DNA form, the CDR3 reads TGTGCCAGCAGCTCCCCTCAGGGCGATGAGCAGTTCTTC. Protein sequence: CASSSPQGDEQFF.

CDR3 loop: CASSTRGPNEKLFF. CDR3 nucleotide sequence: TGTGCCAGTAGTACCAGGGGACCTAATGAAAAACTGTTTTTT. This rearrangement joins TRBV19 to TRBJ1-4, with a tentative D call TRBD1 (6 bases). Trimming left V 4 bases short and J 3 bases short, with 9 bases between. Germline CDR1 reads LNHDA; CDR2 reads SQIVND (reference sequence). This CDR3 is built from 14 residues. Using reference TRBV19 and TRBJ1-4 for the parts outside the CDR3, the full variable domain is DGGITQSPKYLFRKEGQNVTLSCEQNLNHDAMYWYRQDPGQGLRLIYYSQIVNDFQKGDIAEGYSVSREKKESFPLTVTSAQKNPTAFYLCASSTRGPNEKLFFGSGTQLSVL.

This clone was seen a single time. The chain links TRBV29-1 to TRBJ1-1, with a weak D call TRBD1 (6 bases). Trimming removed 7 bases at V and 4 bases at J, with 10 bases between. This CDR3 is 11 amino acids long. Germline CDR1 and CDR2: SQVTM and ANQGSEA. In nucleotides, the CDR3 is TGCAGCGCTGAGGGGGGCACTGAAGCTTTCTTT. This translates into CSAEGGTEAFF.

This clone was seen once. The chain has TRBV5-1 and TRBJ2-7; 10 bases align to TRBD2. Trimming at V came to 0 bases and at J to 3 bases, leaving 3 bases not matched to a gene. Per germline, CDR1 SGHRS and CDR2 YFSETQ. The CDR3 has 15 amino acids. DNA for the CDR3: TGCGCCAGCAGCTTGGAGGCTAGCGGGAGCTACGAGCAGTACTTC. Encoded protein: CASSLEASGSYEQYF.

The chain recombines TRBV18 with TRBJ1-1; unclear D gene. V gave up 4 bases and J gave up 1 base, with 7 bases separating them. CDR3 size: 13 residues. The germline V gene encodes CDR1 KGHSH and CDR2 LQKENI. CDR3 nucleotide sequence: TGTGCCAGCTCACGGTCACAGAACACTGAAGCTTTCTTT. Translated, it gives CASSRSQNTEAFF. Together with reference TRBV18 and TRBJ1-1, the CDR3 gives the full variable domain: NAGVMQNPRHLVRRRGQEARLRCSPMKGHSHVYWYRQLPEEGLKFMVYLQKENIIDESGMPKERFSAEFPKEGPSILRIQQVVRGDSAAYFCASSRSQNTEAFFGQGTRLTVV.

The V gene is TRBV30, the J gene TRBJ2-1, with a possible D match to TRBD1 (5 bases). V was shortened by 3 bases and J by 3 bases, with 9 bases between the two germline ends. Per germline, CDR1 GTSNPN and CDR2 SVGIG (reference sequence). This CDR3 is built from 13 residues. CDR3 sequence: CAWSLQGYNEQFF. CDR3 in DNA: TGTGCCTGGAGCCTTCAGGGCTACAATGAGCAGTTCTTC.

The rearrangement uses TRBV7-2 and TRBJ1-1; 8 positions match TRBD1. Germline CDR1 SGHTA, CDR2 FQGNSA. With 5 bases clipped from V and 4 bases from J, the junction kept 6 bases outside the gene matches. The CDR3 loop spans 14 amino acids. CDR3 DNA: TGTGCCAGCAGCCTCCGACAGGGGAGCACTGAAGCTTTCTTT. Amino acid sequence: CASSLRQGSTEAFF.

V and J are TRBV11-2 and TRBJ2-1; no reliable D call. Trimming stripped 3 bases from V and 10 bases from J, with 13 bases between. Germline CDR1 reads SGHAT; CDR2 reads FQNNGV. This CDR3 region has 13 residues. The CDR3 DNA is TGTGCCAGCAGCTTCGTCCGGGTCGGAGAGCAGTTCTTC. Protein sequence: CASSFVRVGEQFF.

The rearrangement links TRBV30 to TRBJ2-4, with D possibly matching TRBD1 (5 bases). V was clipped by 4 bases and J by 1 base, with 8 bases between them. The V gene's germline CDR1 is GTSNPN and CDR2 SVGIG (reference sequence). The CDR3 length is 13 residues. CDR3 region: CAWTGNAKNIQYF. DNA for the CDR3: TGTGCCTGGACAGGGAATGCCAAAAACATTCAGTACTTC.

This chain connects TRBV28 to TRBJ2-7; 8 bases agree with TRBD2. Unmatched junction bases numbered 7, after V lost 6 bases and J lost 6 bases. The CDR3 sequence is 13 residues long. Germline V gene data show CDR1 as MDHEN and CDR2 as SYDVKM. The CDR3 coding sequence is TGTGCCAGCAGAAGCGGGAGTGCCACCGAGCAGTACTTC. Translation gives CASRSGSATEQYF. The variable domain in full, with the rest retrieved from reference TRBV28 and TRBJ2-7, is DVKVTQSSRYLVKRTGEKVFLECVQDMDHENMFWYRQDPGLGLRLIYFSYDVKMKEKGDIPEGYSVSREKKERFSLILESASTNQTSMYLCASRSGSATEQYFGPGTRLTVT.

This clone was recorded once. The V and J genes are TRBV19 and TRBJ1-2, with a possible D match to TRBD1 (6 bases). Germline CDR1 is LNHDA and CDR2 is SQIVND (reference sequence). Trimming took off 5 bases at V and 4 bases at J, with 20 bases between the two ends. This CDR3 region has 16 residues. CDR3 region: CASSDRTVPAIYGYTF. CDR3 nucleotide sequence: TGTGCCAGTAGTGACCGGACAGTTCCCGCTATCTATGGCTACACCTTC.

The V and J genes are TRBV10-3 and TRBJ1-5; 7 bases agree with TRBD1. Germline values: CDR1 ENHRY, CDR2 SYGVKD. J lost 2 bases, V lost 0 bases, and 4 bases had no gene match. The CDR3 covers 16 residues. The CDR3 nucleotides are TGTGCCATCAGTGAGTCTCAAGGGGGCGGCAATCAGCCCCAGCATTTT. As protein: CAISESQGGGNQPQHF.

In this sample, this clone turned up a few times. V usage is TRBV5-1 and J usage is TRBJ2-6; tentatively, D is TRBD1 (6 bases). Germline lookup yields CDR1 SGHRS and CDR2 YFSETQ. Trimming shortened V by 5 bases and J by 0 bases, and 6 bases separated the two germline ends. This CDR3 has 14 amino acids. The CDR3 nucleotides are TGCGCCAGCAGGGACAGCTCTGGGGCCAACGTCCTGACTTTC. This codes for CASRDSSGANVLTF.

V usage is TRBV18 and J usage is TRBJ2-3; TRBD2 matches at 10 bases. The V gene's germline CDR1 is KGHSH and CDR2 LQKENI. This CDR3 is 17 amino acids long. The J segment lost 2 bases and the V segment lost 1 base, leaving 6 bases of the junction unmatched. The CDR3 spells CASSPQGLAEATDTQYF. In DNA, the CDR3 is TGTGCCAGCTCACCACAAGGACTAGCGGAAGCCACAGATACGCAGTATTTT. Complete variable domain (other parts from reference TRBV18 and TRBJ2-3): NAGVMQNPRHLVRRRGQEARLRCSPMKGHSHVYWYRQLPEEGLKFMVYLQKENIIDESGMPKERFSAEFPKEGPSILRIQQVVRGDSAAYFCASSPQGLAEATDTQYFGPGTRLTVL.

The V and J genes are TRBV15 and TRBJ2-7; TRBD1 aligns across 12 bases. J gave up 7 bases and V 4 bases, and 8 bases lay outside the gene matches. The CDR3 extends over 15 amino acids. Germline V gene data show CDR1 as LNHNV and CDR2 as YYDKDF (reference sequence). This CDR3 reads CATSKGTGGRWEQYF. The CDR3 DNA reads TGTGCCACCAGCAAGGGGACAGGGGGCAGATGGGAGCAGTACTTC.

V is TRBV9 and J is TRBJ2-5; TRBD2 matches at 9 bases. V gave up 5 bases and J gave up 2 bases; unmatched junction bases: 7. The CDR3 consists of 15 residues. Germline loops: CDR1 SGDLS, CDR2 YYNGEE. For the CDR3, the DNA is TGTGCCAGCAGTAGCGGGAGTGGGGGACAAGAGACCCAGTACTTC. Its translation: CASSSGSGGQETQYF.

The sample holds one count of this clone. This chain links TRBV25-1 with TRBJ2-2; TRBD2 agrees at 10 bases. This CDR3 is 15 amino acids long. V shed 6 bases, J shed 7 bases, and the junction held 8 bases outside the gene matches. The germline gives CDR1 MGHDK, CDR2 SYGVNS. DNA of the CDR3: TGTGCCAGCAGAGAAGCGGGAGGGGATGGCGGGGAGCTGTTTTTT. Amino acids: CASREAGGDGGELFF.

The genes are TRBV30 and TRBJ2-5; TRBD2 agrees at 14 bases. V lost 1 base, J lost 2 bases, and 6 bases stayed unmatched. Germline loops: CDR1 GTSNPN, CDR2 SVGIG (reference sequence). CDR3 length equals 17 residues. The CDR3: CAWSGETSGRGQETQYF. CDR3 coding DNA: TGTGCCTGGAGTGGGGAGACTAGCGGGAGGGGACAAGAGACCCAGTACTTC.

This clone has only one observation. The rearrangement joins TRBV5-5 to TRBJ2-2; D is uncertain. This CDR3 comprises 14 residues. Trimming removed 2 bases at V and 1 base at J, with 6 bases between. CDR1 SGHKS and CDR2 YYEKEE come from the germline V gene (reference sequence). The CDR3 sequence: CASSLIQNTGELFF. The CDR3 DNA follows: TGTGCCAGCAGCTTAATTCAGAACACCGGGGAGCTGTTTTTT.

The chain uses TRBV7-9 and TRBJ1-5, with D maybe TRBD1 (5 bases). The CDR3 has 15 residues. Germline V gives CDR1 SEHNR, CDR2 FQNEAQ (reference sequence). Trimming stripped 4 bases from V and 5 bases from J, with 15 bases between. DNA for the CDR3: TGTGCCAGCAGCTCTCCCAGGGAAATAGATCAGCCCCAGCATTTT. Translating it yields CASSSPREIDQPQHF.

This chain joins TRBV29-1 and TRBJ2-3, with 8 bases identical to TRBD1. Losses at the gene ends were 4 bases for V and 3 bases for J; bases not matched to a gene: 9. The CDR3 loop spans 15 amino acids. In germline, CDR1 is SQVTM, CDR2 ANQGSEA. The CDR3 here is CSVVLDREVTDTQYF. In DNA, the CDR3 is TGCAGCGTTGTGTTGGACAGGGAAGTAACAGATACGCAGTATTTT.